This T cell receptor beta chain originates from a study of long-term antiretroviral therapy in people with HIV. The study, taken as a whole, reports: Repertoires with HIV possessed tighter CDR3 length spans than those of controls. Every time point showed a repertoire led by clones expanded before ART. ART-treated samples gained diversity yet remained below transplant donor controls.

For this clone: The antigen remains undetermined.

PBMC samples from each donor numbered at least one pre-ART and at least two post-ART. V dropped 8 bases and J dropped 0 bases, with 14 bases sitting between them. Per the germline V gene, CDR1 is GTSNPN and CDR2 is SVGIG (reference sequence). The CDR3 totals 15 residues. An immunoSEQ assay, version v3.0, was performed at survey level. Sequenced by immunoSEQ multiplex PCR; TCRdb stores in-frame clones only, minus some. The sample includes 40,000 to 45,000 clones, 90% to 95% of them seen just once. This receptor was obtained from a woman between 45 and 60 years old with HIV. Sequencing used unsorted PBMCs, obtained 3.7 years after starting antiretroviral therapy. The rearrangement uses TRBV30 and TRBJ2-6, with D unresolved. CDR3: CAAIRGSSGANVLTF. CDR3 bases: TGTGCCGCGATTCGTGGGTCCTCTGGGGCCAACGTCCTGACTTTC.